This is a list of T cell receptor beta chains from one sample in a study of blood T cell repertoires in COVID-19. The method was immunoSEQ multiplex PCR; TCRdb's version includes in-frame clones alone and lacks a portion of them. The table lists about 80,000 clones, approximately 80% of them singletons. The sample taken for sequencing was peripheral blood. The receptors stem from a man older than 75 with acute or convalescent COVID-19. CDR3s include the opening cysteine and the closing phenylalanine or tryptophan. Fields, in order: V gene, D gene, J gene, clone size, CDR3 protein, CDR3 DNA. A D gene is named only where the DNA matches it firmly. Clone size is stated in some rows and not others, as once, few, many or a class when expanded.

TRBV6-5	-	TRBJ2-3	-	CASSYGAGATDTQYF	TGTGCCAGCAGTTACGGGGCGGGGGCCACAGATACGCAGTATTTT
TRBV30	-	TRBJ2-2	-	CAWSDGGPGELFF	TGTGCCTGGAGTGACGGAGGTCCCGGGGAGCTGTTTTTT
TRBV18	-	TRBJ2-2	few	CASSPTKSGELFF	TGTGCCAGCTCACCAACTAAATCCGGGGAGCTGTTTTTT
TRBV5-1	TRBD1	TRBJ2-7	-	CASSAGQGGYEQYF	TGCGCCAGCAGCGCGGGACAGGGGGGGTACGAGCAGTACTTC
TRBV2	-	TRBJ2-2	-	CASSEARHTGELFF	TGTGCCAGCAGTGAAGCGCGCCACACCGGGGAGCTGTTTTTT
TRBV7-9	-	TRBJ1-5	-	CASSSGILDQPQHF	TGTGCCAGCAGCTCAGGGATTTTGGATCAGCCCCAGCATTTT
TRBV6-1	TRBD1	TRBJ2-7	-	CASSEEGTGGVLSYEQYF	TGTGCCAGCAGTGAAGAGGGGACAGGGGGAGTCCTCTCCTACGAGCAGTACTTC
TRBV24-1	-	TRBJ1-5	few	CATSDWVEGGLDQPQHF	TGTGCCACCAGTGATTGGGTCGAGGGGGGGCTGGACCAGCCCCAGCATTTT
TRBV3-1/TRBV3-2	TRBD1	TRBJ1-1	-	CASSQEWTGITEAFF	TGTGCCAGCAGCCAAGAATGGACAGGGATAACTGAAGCTTTCTTT
TRBV13	TRBD2	TRBJ2-7	-	CASSLDLRGGGYEQYF	TGTGCCAGCAGCTTAGACCTGCGGGGGGGCGGGTACGAGCAGTACTTC
TRBV19	-	TRBJ1-4	-	CASSISRTRKLFF	TGTGCCAGTAGCATCTCGAGAACTAGGAAACTGTTTTTT
TRBV11-3	-	TRBJ2-3	-	CASSPTGSTDTQYF	TGTGCCAGCAGCCCTACAGGGAGCACAGATACGCAGTATTTT
TRBV27	-	TRBJ1-1	-	CASSPRLTGYTEAFF	TGTGCCAGCAGTCCGCGATTGACAGGATACACTGAAGCTTTCTTT
TRBV5-8	-	TRBJ1-2	-	CASSEGYRAGYTF	TGTGCCAGCAGCGAGGGGTACAGGGCTGGCTACACCTTC
TRBV30	-	TRBJ1-2	-	CAWSVDGANYGYTF	TGTGCCTGGAGTGTAGACGGAGCTAACTATGGCTACACCTTC
TRBV30	TRBD1	TRBJ2-7	-	CAWNLGTAYEQYF	TGTGCCTGGAACCTAGGGACAGCCTACGAGCAGTACTTC
TRBV4-2	TRBD1	TRBJ1-3	-	CASSQDLSRGGNTIYF	TGTGCCAGCAGCCAAGATCTGAGCAGGGGGGGAAACACCATATATTTT
TRBV6-1	TRBD1	TRBJ1-2	-	CASSERGLNYGYTF	TGTGCCAGCAGTGAAAGGGGGCTTAACTATGGCTACACCTTC
TRBV5-4	-	TRBJ1-4	-	CASSPSGALSGKLFF	TGTGCCAGCAGCCCCTCCGGGGCCCTCAGCGGGAAACTGTTTTTT
TRBV5-1	TRBD2	TRBJ2-3	-	CASSLWGIYLTRGVQGDTQYF	TGCGCCAGCAGCTTGTGGGGTATATACTTGACGCGGGGGGTTCAGGGAGATACGCAGTATTTT
TRBV29-1	TRBD1	TRBJ1-1	-	CSVEEGQGFEAFF	TGCAGCGTTGAAGAGGGACAGGGGTTTGAAGCTTTCTTT
TRBV6-4	-	TRBJ2-1	-	CASSLEGGRNNEQFF	TGTGCCAGCAGCCTAGAGGGGGGGCGAAACAATGAGCAGTTCTTC
TRBV6-1	-	TRBJ1-3	-	CASSEGLGHTIYF	TGTGCCAGCAGTGAGGGCCTTGGGCACACCATATATTTT
TRBV19	-	TRBJ2-3	-	CASSSRGVGTDTQYF	TGTGCCAGTAGTTCCAGGGGTGTAGGCACAGATACGCAGTATTTT
TRBV5-3	TRBD1	TRBJ1-2	-	CARSYGTGGLDYGYTF	TGTGCCAGAAGCTACGGGACAGGGGGATTGGACTATGGCTACACCTTC
TRBV19	-	TRBJ2-2	-	CACRANTGELFF	TGTGCCTGCAGGGCGAACACCGGGGAGCTGTTTTTT
TRBV4-1	-	TRBJ2-7	-	CASSQVVSSSYEQYF	TGCGCCAGCAGCCAAGTGGTTAGCTCGTCCTACGAGCAGTACTTC
TRBV18	-	TRBJ1-1	-	CASSPREGKNTEAFF	TGTGCCAGCTCACCACGCGAGGGAAAGAACACTGAAGCTTTCTTT
TRBV2	-	TRBJ2-3	-	CASSDRGRSTDTQYF	TGTGCCAGCAGTGACAGGGGCCGAAGCACAGATACGCAGTATTTT
TRBV13	TRBD2	TRBJ2-2	-	CASSFGGANTGELFF	TGTGCCAGCAGCTTCGGGGGGGCCAACACCGGGGAGCTGTTTTTT
TRBV10-1	-	TRBJ2-7	-	CASSESPGYEQYF	TGCGCCAGCAGTGAGTCGCCAGGATACGAGCAGTACTTC
TRBV11-2	-	TRBJ1-5	-	CASSLDTGMSQPQHF	TGTGCCAGCAGCTTAGACACAGGGATGAGTCAGCCCCAGCATTTT
TRBV6-1	-	TRBJ2-1	-	CASSESLTSRDNEQFF	TGTGCCAGCAGTGAATCCCTGACAAGCCGAGACAATGAGCAGTTCTTC
TRBV5-1	-	TRBJ1-2	-	CASSLIERGNYGYTF	TGCGCCAGCAGCTTAATAGAACGGGGGAACTATGGCTACACCTTC
TRBV9	TRBD2	TRBJ2-7	once	CASSVSSGGAREQYF	TGTGCCAGCAGCGTCTCTAGCGGGGGGGCCAGGGAGCAGTACTTC
TRBV24-1	-	TRBJ1-5	-	CATSEAGKGQPQHF	TGTGCCACCAGTGAGGCAGGAAAGGGGCAGCCCCAGCATTTT
TRBV19	-	TRBJ2-3	-	CASTAGYSTDTQYF	TGTGCCAGTACCGCGGGATATAGCACAGATACGCAGTATTTT
TRBV18	TRBD2	TRBJ2-2	-	CASSGLAGASNTGELFF	TGTGCCAGCTCAGGACTAGCGGGGGCCTCGAACACCGGGGAGCTGTTTTTT
TRBV6-4	TRBD1	TRBJ1-2	-	CASSDTHRGQSYGYTF	TGTGCCAGCAGTGACACTCACAGGGGGCAGAGCTATGGCTACACCTTC
TRBV21-1	-	TRBJ2-5	-	CASSNRVGREETQYF	TGTGCCAGCAGCAATCGGGTAGGGAGGGAGGAGACCCAGTACTTC
TRBV18	-	TRBJ1-3	-	CASSPVDRSSGNTIYF	TGTGCCAGCTCACCCGTCGACAGGAGCTCTGGAAACACCATATATTTT
TRBV5-1	TRBD2	TRBJ2-7	-	CASSLAGGTSVYEQYF	TGCGCCAGCAGCTTGGCCGGGGGGACTAGCGTCTACGAGCAGTACTTC
TRBV6-5	TRBD1	TRBJ1-1	-	CASRRPGTAYTEAFF	TGTGCCAGCAGGAGACCCGGGACAGCCTACACTGAAGCTTTCTTT
TRBV10-3	-	TRBJ2-1	-	CAISEATSANEQFF	TGTGCCATCAGTGAGGCGACTAGTGCCAATGAGCAGTTCTTC
TRBV29-1	-	TRBJ2-3	-	CSAGEVGTDTQYF	TGCAGCGCAGGGGAAGTGGGCACAGATACGCAGTATTTT
TRBV5-1	-	TRBJ2-7	-	CASSLEGEYEQYF	TGCGCCAGCAGCTTGGAAGGGGAATACGAGCAGTACTTC
TRBV9	TRBD1	TRBJ2-1	-	CASSFLDRVPDEQFF	TGTGCCAGCAGCTTCCTGGACAGGGTCCCCGATGAGCAGTTCTTC
TRBV9	TRBD1	TRBJ1-2	-	CASSAGGLGYTF	TGTGCCAGCAGCGCAGGGGGGCTGGGCTACACCTTC
TRBV6-5	-	TRBJ1-6	once	CASSYSQGTSSPLHF	TGTGCCAGCAGTTACTCACAGGGCACGAGTTCACCCCTCCACTTT
TRBV6-1	-	TRBJ1-2	-	CASSEALGGNYGYTF	TGTGCCAGCAGTGAAGCGCTCGGCGGTAACTATGGCTACACCTTC
TRBV12-3/TRBV12-4	-	TRBJ1-1	-	CASIRDTEAFF	TGTGCCAGCATCCGGGACACTGAAGCTTTCTTT
TRBV9	-	TRBJ2-5	-	CASSREGMGETQYF	TGTGCCAGCAGCCGCGAGGGAATGGGAGAGACCCAGTACTTC
TRBV6-2/TRBV6-3	TRBD2	TRBJ2-7	-	CASSYGASGYEQYF	TGTGCCAGCAGTTATGGGGCTAGCGGGTACGAGCAGTACTTC